Listed here are 2 T cell receptor beta chains from one sample, sequenced in a study of blood T cell repertoires in COVID-19. Clones were read by immunoSEQ multiplex PCR, and TCRdb kept only the in-frame ones, dropping some. The table includes about 430,000 clones, roughly 88% detected once. The sequenced sample consisted of PBMCs or T cells enriched from blood (not recorded which). These receptors all come from a young woman who had been exposed to COVID-19.

The chain is built from TRBV27 and TRBJ1-1; a weak D match, TRBD1 (5 bases). CDR3 size: 11 residues. Germline CDR1 and CDR2: MNHEY and SMNVEV (reference sequence). V lost 6 bases, J lost 6 bases, and 8 bases lay in between. The CDR3: CASRQGSEAFF. The CDR3 DNA is TGTGCCAGCAGGCAGGGTTCTGAAGCTTTCTTT.

This chain links TRBV19 with TRBJ1-6, with D unresolved. The CDR3 is 15 residues long. Trimming removed 6 bases at V and 1 base at J, with 10 bases between. The germline CDR1 and CDR2 sequences are LNHDA and SQIVND (reference sequence). CDR3 loop: CASSPSGSYNSPLHF. The CDR3 DNA follows: TGTGCCAGTAGCCCGTCGGGGTCCTATAATTCACCCCTCCACTTT.